Listed below are T cell receptor beta chains from one sample, sequenced in a study of human T cells and chemical hapten exposure. Using its own MiXCR run on the RACE reads, TCRdb lists one record per CDR3 protein. The sample has roughly 89,000 distinct CDR3 sequences; approximately 11% are singletons. Material: whole blood, obtained in connection with sensitization to the hapten diphenylcyclopropenone (DPC). These TCRs come from a woman aged 25 to 39 with alopecia areata. Some clones in this sample may be carry-over from other donors' samples. Both conserved end residues are part of each CDR3. The D gene is left open where the match is weak. Clone size is not always given. Where it is, it says once, few, many or a class for expanded clones.

V gene	J gene	clone size	D gene	CDR3 protein	CDR3 DNA
TRBV6-2/TRBV6-3	TRBJ1-1	many	NA	CASKGRPRSEAFF	TGTGCCAGCAAAGGACGACCAAGGTCTGAAGCTTTCTTT
TRBV6-2/TRBV6-3	TRBJ1-1	many	NA	CASGVGLARTEAFF	TGTGCCAGCGGGGTGGGGCTCGCTAGGACTGAAGCTTTCTTT
TRBV29-1	TRBJ2-7	few	NA	CSVRHEQYF	TGCAGCGTTAGACACGAGCAGTACTTC
TRBV6-2/TRBV6-3	TRBJ1-6	many	TRBD1	CASRKGQADNSPLHF	TGTGCCAGCAGAAAGGGACAGGCGGATAATTCACCCCTCCACTTT
TRBV28	TRBJ2-5	few	NA	CASSFSRGSATQYF	TGTGCCAGCAGTTTTTCTCGGGGGTCGGCGACCCAGTACTTC
TRBV29-1	TRBJ1-2	few	NA	CSGLNNYGYTF	TGCAGCGGACTGAATAACTATGGCTACACCTTC
TRBV6-5	TRBJ1-1	NA	TRBD1	CTSSSPTGQASAFF	TGTACCAGCAGTTCCCCGACAGGGCAAGCCTCAGCTTTCTTT
TRBV28	TRBJ2-7	few	NA	CASSPRLWIMDYEQYF	TGTGCCAGCAGTCCCCGATTGTGGATAATGGACTACGAGCAGTACTTC
TRBV28	TRBJ2-7	NA	NA	CASNPPTASYEQYF	TGTGCCAGCAACCCTCCGACAGCTTCTTACGAGCAGTACTTC
TRBV15	TRBJ2-6	NA	TRBD1	CATSSETGRQSGANVLTF	TGTGCCACCAGCAGTGAGACAGGGCGGCAATCTGGGGCCAACGTCCTGACTTTC
TRBV11-1	TRBJ2-5	few	NA	CASSLARGETQYF	TGTGCCAGCAGCTTAGCGCGGGGAGAGACCCAGTACTTC
TRBV10-3	TRBJ2-7	many	TRBD2	CAATVAGGNNPYEQYF	TGTGCCGCTACCGTAGCGGGAGGGAATAATCCCTACGAGCAGTACTTC
TRBV9	TRBJ2-1	NA	NA	CASSVEQGREQFF	TGTGCCAGCAGCGTAGAGCAGGGACGTGAGCAGTTCTTC
TRBV7-9	TRBJ2-1	many	NA	CASSSRGQGSGEQFF	TGTGCCAGCTCCTCCCGGGGCCAGGGATCTGGTGAGCAGTTCTTC
TRBV7-9	TRBJ1-6	few	NA	CASSFGSSYNSPLHF	TGTGCCAGCAGCTTCGGGAGCTCCTATAATTCACCCCTCCACTTT
TRBV6-2/TRBV6-3	TRBJ2-2	few	TRBD1	CASSYTGGGTGELFF	TGTGCCAGCAGTTATACAGGGGGAGGCACCGGGGAGCTGTTTTTT
TRBV6-6	TRBJ2-2	many	NA	CASMDGITGPTGELFF	TGTGCCAGCATGGATGGGATAACGGGGCCCACCGGGGAGCTGTTTTTT
TRBV7-2	TRBJ1-1	many	NA	CASSSESGYTKGFF	TGTGCCAGCAGCTCAGAATCCGGCTATACGAAGGGTTTCTTT
TRBV7-2	TRBJ2-7	NA	NA	CASSSNPYEQYF	TGTGCCAGCAGCTCGAATCCCTACGAGCAGTACTTC
TRBV28	TRBJ2-3	many	TRBD1	CASSLRQGQTDTQYF	TGTGCCAGCAGTCTCCGACAGGGGCAGACAGATACGCAGTATTTT
TRBV19	TRBJ2-2	many	TRBD2	CASSTGLAANTRRGGELFF	TGTGCCAGTAGTACGGGACTAGCGGCGAACACGAGACGGGGCGGGGAGCTGTTTTTT
TRBV4-1	TRBJ1-1	NA	NA	CASSQPAREAFF	TGCGCCAGCAGCCAGCCCGCCAGGGAAGCTTTCTTT
TRBV5-1	TRBJ2-6	NA	NA	CASSSGASGANVLTF	TGCGCCAGCAGCTCAGGGGCGAGTGGGGCCAACGTCCTGACTTTC
TRBV12-3/TRBV12-4	TRBJ1-5	few	NA	CASSLRGWDSNQPQHF	TGTGCCAGCAGCTTACGGGGTTGGGATAGCAATCAGCCCCAGCATTTT
TRBV20-1	TRBJ2-3	NA	NA	CSFWGVGDTQYF	TGCAGCTTCTGGGGGGTAGGAGATACGCAGTATTTT
TRBV29-1	TRBJ1-5	NA	NA	CSVSSQNSNQPQHF	TGCAGCGTATCCTCGCAGAATAGCAATCAGCCCCAGCATTTT
TRBV7-9	TRBJ2-2	NA	NA	CASSFPWAGDTGELFF	TGTGCCAGCAGCTTTCCCTGGGCAGGTGACACCGGGGAGCTGTTTTTT
TRBV4-3	TRBJ2-3	NA	TRBD2	CASSQDSASGSGTQYF	TGCGCCAGCAGCCAAGATTCCGCTAGCGGGAGTGGCACGCAGTATTTT
TRBV11-2	TRBJ1-3	many	TRBD1	CASSLVGAAGGSGNTIYF	TGTGCCAGCAGCTTAGTTGGGGCCGCAGGGGGCTCTGGAAACACCATATATTTT
TRBV2	TRBJ1-6	few	NA	CASRTGEREWWNSPLHF	TGTGCCAGCAGAACTGGGGAGAGGGAATGGTGGAATTCACCCCTCCACTTT
TRBV18	TRBJ1-1	many	NA	CASSPGTRNTEAFF	TGTGCCAGCTCACCCGGAACGAGAAACACTGAAGCTTTCTTT
TRBV12-3/TRBV12-4	TRBJ2-1	many	TRBD2	CASSLSGARENEQFF	TGTGCCAGCAGTCTTAGCGGGGCCCGGGAGAATGAGCAGTTCTTC
TRBV12-3/TRBV12-4	TRBJ1-6	many	NA	CASSQSPGQQIQSLHF	TGTGCCAGCAGCCAATCCCCGGGACAACAAATTCAGTCCCTCCACTTT
TRBV18	TRBJ2-7	NA	NA	CASSPGDTSYEQYF	TGTGCCAGCTCACCGGGGGACACCTCCTACGAGCAGTACTTC
TRBV6-2/TRBV6-3	TRBJ2-3	few	NA	CASRTASVRSTDTQYF	TGTGCCAGCAGGACCGCTAGCGTAAGAAGCACAGATACGCAGTATTTT
TRBV20-1	TRBJ2-7	many	NA	CSAAGNEATSYEQYF	TGCAGTGCCGCAGGGAACGAGGCAACCTCCTACGAGCAGTACTTC
TRBV6-2/TRBV6-3	TRBJ2-3	few	NA	CASRGGVFTDTQYF	TGTGCCAGCAGGGGGGGAGTCTTCACAGATACGCAGTATTTT
TRBV4-2	TRBJ2-7	many	NA	CASSQDLGGISYEQYF	TGTGCCAGCAGCCAAGATCTAGGAGGGATCTCCTACGAGCAGTACTTC
TRBV28	TRBJ2-7	NA	NA	CASSSLEYEQYF	TGTGCCAGCAGTTCCCTAGAGTACGAGCAGTACTTC
TRBV27	TRBJ1-2	many	NA	CASSLGSDYGYTF	TGTGCCAGCAGTTTGGGGAGCGACTATGGCTACACCTTC
TRBV29-1	TRBJ2-2	many	TRBD1	CSVFGWTGANTGELFF	TGCAGCGTTTTCGGATGGACAGGGGCTAACACCGGGGAGCTGTTTTTT
TRBV3-1	TRBJ1-1	NA	NA	CASSQRVNTEAFF	TGTGCCAGCAGCCAACGCGTGAACACTGAAGCTTTCTTT
TRBV6-6	TRBJ1-4	many	NA	CASRTDAGVRDEKLFF	TGTGCCAGCAGGACCGACGCGGGGGTTCGGGATGAAAAACTGTTTTTT
TRBV12-3/TRBV12-4	TRBJ2-5	many	NA	CASSWGTRRETQYF	TGTGCCAGCAGTTGGGGGACTCGTCGTGAGACCCAGTACTTC
TRBV5-6	TRBJ2-4	NA	NA	CASSLGDIQYF	TGTGCCAGCAGCTTGGGGGACATTCAGTACTTC
TRBV3-1	TRBJ1-1	many	NA	CASSPRSNTEAFF	TGTGCCAGCAGCCCGAGATCGAACACTGAAGCTTTCTTT
TRBV19	TRBJ2-1	many	TRBD2	CASKTSGSNDEQFF	TGTGCCAGCAAGACTAGCGGGAGTAACGATGAGCAGTTCTTC
TRBV5-8	TRBJ2-7	many	TRBD2	CASSAAGRTSGSYEQYF	TGTGCCAGCAGCGCCGCGGGGCGCACTAGCGGGAGTTACGAGCAGTACTTC
TRBV28	TRBJ1-5	many	NA	CASSLTPEGGQPQHF	TGTGCCAGCAGCTTAACCCCGGAGGGGGGTCAGCCCCAGCATTTT
TRBV28	TRBJ2-7	NA	NA	CASSLGRPSYEQYF	TGTGCCAGCAGTTTAGGGCGACCAAGCTACGAGCAGTACTTC
TRBV9	TRBJ2-7	NA	NA	CANRFGSQTYEQYF	TGTGCCAACCGTTTCGGCAGTCAAACCTACGAGCAGTACTTC
TRBV4-3	TRBJ1-2	many	NA	CASSQAVRPYGYTF	TGCGCCAGCAGCCAAGCGGTCCGTCCCTATGGCTACACCTTC
TRBV18	TRBJ1-4	many	NA	CASSPPGHNEKLFF	TGTGCCAGCTCACCCCCAGGCCATAATGAAAAACTGTTTTTT
TRBV28	TRBJ1-1	few	TRBD1	CASVSGGWDSSNTEAFF	TGTGCCAGCGTGAGTGGGGGGTGGGACAGCTCAAACACTGAAGCTTTCTTT
TRBV7-6	TRBJ2-3	many	TRBD2	CASSLPSGKTDTQYF	TGTGCCAGCAGCTTACCTAGCGGTAAGACAGATACGCAGTATTTT
TRBV12-3/TRBV12-4	TRBJ1-3	NA	NA	CASRPSQGSGNTIYF	TGTGCCAGCAGACCCTCCCAGGGTTCGGGAAACACCATATATTTT
TRBV28	TRBJ2-2	many	TRBD1	CASSPGQVDTGELFF	TGTGCCAGCAGTCCGGGACAGGTCGACACCGGGGAGCTGTTTTTT
TRBV28	TRBJ1-4	NA	NA	CASSSQGGNEKLFF	TGTGCCAGCAGCTCACAGGGTGGTAATGAAAAACTGTTTTTT
TRBV4-3	TRBJ1-5	NA	NA	CASSQDEGQPQHF	TGCGCCAGCAGCCAAGATGAAGGTCAGCCCCAGCATTTT
TRBV7-3	TRBJ2-1	NA	TRBD2	CASSMAGGDEQFF	TGTGCCAGCAGCATGGCGGGAGGCGATGAGCAGTTCTTC